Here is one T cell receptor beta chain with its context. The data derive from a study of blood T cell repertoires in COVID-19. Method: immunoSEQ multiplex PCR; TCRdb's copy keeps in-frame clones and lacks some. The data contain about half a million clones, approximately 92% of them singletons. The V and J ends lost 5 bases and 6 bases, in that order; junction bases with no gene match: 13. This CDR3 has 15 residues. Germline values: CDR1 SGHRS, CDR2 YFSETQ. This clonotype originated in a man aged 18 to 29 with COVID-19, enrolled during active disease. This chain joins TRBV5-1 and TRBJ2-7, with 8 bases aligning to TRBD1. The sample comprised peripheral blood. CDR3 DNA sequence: TGCGCCAGCAGAATTGACAGGGGTGTTATTGTCGAGCAGTACTTC. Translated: CASRIDRGVIVEQYF. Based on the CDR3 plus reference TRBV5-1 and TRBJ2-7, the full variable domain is KAGVTQTPRYLIKTRGQQVTLSCSPISGHRSVSWYQQTPGQGLQFLFEYFSETQRNKGNFPGRFSGRQFSNSRSEMNVSTLELGDSALYLCASRIDRGVIVEQYFGPGTRLTVT.